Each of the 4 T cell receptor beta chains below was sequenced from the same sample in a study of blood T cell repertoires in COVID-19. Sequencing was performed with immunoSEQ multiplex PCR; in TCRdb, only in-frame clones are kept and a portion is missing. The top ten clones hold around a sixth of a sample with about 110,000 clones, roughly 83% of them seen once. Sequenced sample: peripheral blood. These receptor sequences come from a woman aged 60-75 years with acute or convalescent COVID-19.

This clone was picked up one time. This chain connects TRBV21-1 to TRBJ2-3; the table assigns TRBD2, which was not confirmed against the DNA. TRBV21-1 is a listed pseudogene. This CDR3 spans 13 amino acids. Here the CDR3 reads CASAGGPADTQYF. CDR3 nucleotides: TGTGCCAGCGCGGGGGGGCCCGCAGATACGCAGTATTTT.

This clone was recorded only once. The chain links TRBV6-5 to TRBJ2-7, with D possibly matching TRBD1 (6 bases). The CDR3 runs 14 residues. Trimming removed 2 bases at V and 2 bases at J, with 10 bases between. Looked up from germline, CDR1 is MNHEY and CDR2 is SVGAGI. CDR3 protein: CASSYKQGPYEQYF. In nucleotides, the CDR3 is TGTGCCAGCAGTTACAAACAGGGCCCCTACGAGCAGTACTTC.

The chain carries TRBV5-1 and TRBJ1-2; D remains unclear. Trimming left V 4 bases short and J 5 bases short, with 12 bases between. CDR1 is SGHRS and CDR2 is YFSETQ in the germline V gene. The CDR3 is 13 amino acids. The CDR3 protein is CASSRMESYGYTF. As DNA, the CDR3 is TGCGCCAGCAGCCGCATGGAGTCTTATGGCTACACCTTC.

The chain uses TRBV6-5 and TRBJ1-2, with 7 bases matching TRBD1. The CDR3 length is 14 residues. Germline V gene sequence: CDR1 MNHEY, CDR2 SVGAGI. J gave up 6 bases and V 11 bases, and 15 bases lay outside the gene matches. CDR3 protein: CALRGAERGHGYTF. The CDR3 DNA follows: TGTGCCCTACGTGGGGCGGAGAGGGGGCATGGCTACACCTTC.